These 4 T cell receptor beta chains originate from one sample sequenced in a study of HIV-infected patients and healthy controls. TCRdb used MiXCR to reprocess the 5' RACE reads, holding one entry per CDR3 protein. The sample has tens of thousands of distinct CDR3 sequences, 15% to 20% seen once. The source material was CD4+ T cells from blood. These receptors all stem from a human donor in good health.

This clonotype was recorded many times. The chain employs TRBV11-2 and TRBJ1-6; D not certain. The germline V and J ends were trimmed by 1 base and 0 bases, with 7 bases remaining between them. Germline values: CDR1 SGHAT, CDR2 FQNNGV. This CDR3 region has 16 residues. In DNA form, the CDR3 reads TGTGCCAGCAGCTTAGGAGCGGACTCCTATAATTCACCCCTCCACTTT. Protein: CASSLGADSYNSPLHF.

This clonotype was seen only a few times. This rearrangement joins TRBV6-5 to TRBJ2-1, with 7 nucleotides matching TRBD2. J lost 5 bases, V lost 5 bases, and 3 bases had no gene match. Looked up from germline, CDR1 is MNHEY and CDR2 is SVGAGI. The CDR3 has 13 residues. The CDR3 sequence: CASSILANNEQFF. The CDR3 DNA reads as TGTGCCAGCAGTATACTAGCGAACAATGAGCAGTTCTTC.

This clonotype was observed at least ten times. This chain connects TRBV7-2 to TRBJ2-3, with 8 positions matching TRBD1. Germline V gene data show CDR1 as SGHTA and CDR2 as FQGNSA. The trim removed 0 bases at V and 0 bases at J, leaving 2 bases unmatched. CDR3 length: 16 amino acids. The CDR3 sequence is CASSLAGTGSTDTQYF. In DNA, the CDR3 is TGTGCCAGCAGCTTAGCCGGGACAGGCAGCACAGATACGCAGTATTTT.

This clonotype has just a few counts. The chain has TRBV7-2 and TRBJ1-2; possible D gene TRBD1, 5 bases. Deletions cut 5 bases from V and 4 bases from J, with 17 bases between. This CDR3 is built from 15 residues. CDR1 SGHTA and CDR2 FQGNSA come from the germline V gene. CDR3 bases: TGTGCCAGCAGCCCAAACGCGCAGGGTAGCTATGGCTACACCTTC. Its protein is CASSPNAQGSYGYTF.